This T cell receptor (beta chain) stems from a study of CD8+ T cells in alopecia areata (dated by TCRdb to the late 2010s). For context, the study as a whole: The treated patients took part in an open-label pilot trial in which moderate-to-severe alopecia areata was treated with oral tofacitinib at 5 to 10 mg twice daily. RNA came from the PAXgene miRNA kit for fixed scalp, the miRNeasy kit for PBMCs, and the RNeasy kit for mouse skin. Tofacitinib-treated patients had biopsies at baseline and at 4 and 24 weeks of treatment, with a later scalp biopsy in several patients. Human TCRbeta sequencing covered scalp tissue and sorted CD4+ and CD8+ peripheral blood T cells from patchy and totalis/universalis alopecia areata patients and healthy controls. Disease severity in treated patients was measured with the SALT score, which quantifies the percentage of affected scalp surface area. Patients received tofacitinib for 6 to 18 months and were then followed off drug for 6 months to check for delayed response and recurrence. TCRbeta CDR3 regions were amplified by immunoSEQ multiplex PCR with 35 Vbeta forward and 13 Jbeta reverse primers. Clonality in the scalp was compared among normal scalp (n=4), patchy alopecia areata scalp (n=8), and alopecia totalis/universalis scalp (n=8). The study used high-throughput TCRbeta sequencing to examine T cell clonal expansion in alopecia areata, in both the C3H/HeJ mouse model and human patients.

Trimming removed 4 bases from V and 4 bases from J; the gene matches leave 13 bases unexplained. CDR1 and CDR2 are drawn from the germline V gene: SGHDT, YYEEEE. Including cysteine and phenylalanine, the CDR3 has 17 amino acids. Only the CDR3 part of the read is kept: 51 bases, read in frame from the first base. Broader findings and caveats from the paper: Because the treated cohort was small and included a single nonresponder, larger studies are needed to assess links between baseline CD8+ expansion and response. Tofacitinib significantly lowered scalp clonality and the number of expanded CD8+ clones among the top 100 scalp clones. Shared TCR sequences between patients were less evident than in mice, which may be partly attributable to HLA diversity in the patient population. Higher clonality and more expanded CD8+ clones were observed in lesional scalp than in normal scalp, particularly in alopecia totalis/universalis, a finding suggestive of antigenic drive. Unlike mouse skin, which is dominated by gammadelta T cells, normal human skin has resident alphabeta T cells that are also sequenced, and this complicates analysis of the scalp TCR repertoire. During tofacitinib treatment, many expanded lesional clones remained in scalp and blood, and this persistence may partly explain relapse after treatment is stopped.

Libraries were made using the immunoSEQ multiplex PCR assay. RNA was extracted from all samples and reverse transcribed into cDNA, which served as template for TCR sequencing. First-strand cDNA was synthesized with SuperScript III using a 2:1 mix of oligo-dT and random hexamers. A synthetic immune receptor repertoire was used to assess amplification bias, and residual bias was removed computationally. As for how the authors treated the data: After raw reads were preprocessed to remove errors, the CDR3 was defined following IMGT conventions as running from the conserved cysteine to phenylalanine. Clonality was computed as 1 minus the Shannon entropy, with the entropy normalized by log2 of the number of productive unique TCRs. CD4 or CD8 identity of scalp clones was inferred by cross-referencing scalp TCRbeta sequences with sorted blood CD4 and CD8 repertoires. The source is immuneACCESS, and TCRdb retained only in-frame sequences with V and J called. Part of the clones is not carried over; for the studies checked, unresolved V genes explain less than half of this, and the remainder is unexplained. That table gives V, J and clone size, and the DNA gave D and trimming. In all, the sample holds 95,000 to 100,000 clones, and 60% of those were seen once. Approximately 16% of the sample is taken by the ten largest.

Details on this clone: There is no known antigen for this receptor. Base-call qualities are not available, and no considerably larger clone is one nucleotide away.

Per the publication, the treatment or condition label means: oral pan-JAK inhibitor, 5-10 mg twice daily. Lesional scalp punch biopsies and peripheral blood were obtained from alopecia areata patients. PBMCs were separated by density centrifugation and stained for CD3, CD4 and CD8, after which CD4+ and CD8+ T cells were sorted on a FACSAria. The rearranged chain carries TRBV5-6 and TRBJ1-4; 7 of the junction bases match TRBD1. The sequencing here drew on CD8+ T cells sorted from blood, taken at roughly week 58, from a patient treated with tofacitinib. This clonotype originated in a human donor with alopecia areata. The CDR3 corresponds to CASSPDRQPVLNEKLFF. The DNA sequence reads TGTGCCAGCAGCCCGGACAGGCAACCCGTACTTAATGAAAAACTGTTTTTT. Reference TRBV5-6 and TRBJ1-4 proteins supply the regions before and after the CDR3; the full variable domain is: DAGVTQSPTHLIKTRGQQVTLRCSPKSGHDTVSWYQQALGQGPQFIFQYYEEEERQRGNFPDRFSGHQFPNYSSELNVNALLLGDSALYLCASSPDRQPVLNEKLFFGSGTQLSVL.